The sequence of this TCR beta chain was determined in a study of blood T cells in healthy people across ages. The CDR3 is 12 amino acids. The V gene's germline CDR1 is DFQATT and CDR2 SNEGSKA (reference sequence). Trimming shortened V by 1 base and J by 0 bases, and 4 bases separated the two germline ends. The second PCR ran roughly 6 to 11 cycles with a sample-barcoded 5' primer and J-beta primers. MiXCR was run by TCRdb on the 5' RACE reads, yielding one entry per CDR3 protein. The sample lists 750,000 to 950,000 distinct CDR3 sequences; approximately 32% were seen once. This clonotype was recorded at least ten times. These data were also filed under a second study, of T cells of mothers and their children.

Sequencing input: blood. J is TRBJ2-7 and V is TRBV20-1, with no clear D. The source is a woman between 35 and 50 years old in good health. The CDR3 coding sequence is TGCAGTGCTAGAGCGGTCTCCTACGAGCAGTACTTC. Protein sequence: CSARAVSYEQYF.